Listed below are T cell receptor beta chains from one sample, sequenced in a study of shared clonotypes between healthy human individuals. Here immunoSEQ multiplex PCR was the method, and the copy in TCRdb shows in-frame clones only, minus some. The table lists some 2,100,000 clones, approximately 94% of them singletons, with under 2% in the top ten. The sample comprised naive CD8+ T cells from PBMCs. These TCRs come from a man between 18 and 35 years old in good health. Some clones in this sample may be carry-over from other donors' samples. The CDR3 runs from the conserved cysteine through the conserved F or W. The D gene is left open where the match is weak. Only part of the rows carry a size: once, few, many, or a class if the clone is expanded.

J: TRBJ2-3; size: NA; V: TRBV27; D: NA; CDR3: CASSLTVPTDTQYF; DNA: TGTGCCAGCAGTCTCACGGTCCCCACAGATACGCAGTATTTT
J: TRBJ2-7; size: NA; V: TRBV9; D: TRBD2; CDR3: CASSVVAGEIHEQYF; DNA: TGTGCCAGCAGCGTAGTAGCGGGAGAGATCCACGAGCAGTACTTC
J: TRBJ2-7; size: NA; V: TRBV6-5; D: TRBD1; CDR3: CASSYSDRGTTDQYF; DNA: TGTGCCAGCAGTTACTCGGACAGGGGTACTACGGATCAGTACTTC
J: TRBJ2-1; size: NA; V: TRBV10-3; D: NA; CDR3: CAISEDRSGFNEQFF; DNA: TGTGCCATCAGTGAAGATCGGAGCGGATTCAATGAGCAGTTCTTC
J: TRBJ1-1; size: few; V: TRBV19; D: TRBD1; CDR3: CASIGTGGTEAFF; DNA: TGTGCCAGTATTGGGACAGGGGGCACTGAAGCTTTCTTT
J: TRBJ1-1; size: NA; V: TRBV19; D: TRBD1; CDR3: CASSPPIQGSNTEAFF; DNA: TGTGCCAGTAGTCCACCTATACAGGGGTCGAACACTGAAGCTTTCTTT
J: TRBJ1-2; size: NA; V: TRBV7-9; D: NA; CDR3: CASSPPSLAQGYTF; DNA: TGTGCCAGCAGCCCGCCGTCGTTGGCGCAGGGCTACACCTTC
J: TRBJ2-1; size: NA; V: TRBV19; D: TRBD2; CDR3: CASIGNSGRSYNEQFF; DNA: TGTGCCAGTATAGGGAATAGCGGGAGATCCTACAATGAGCAGTTCTTC
J: TRBJ2-3; size: NA; V: TRBV4-1; D: TRBD2; CDR3: CASSQRLAGADTQYF; DNA: TGCGCCAGCAGCCAGCGGCTAGCGGGGGCGGATACGCAGTATTTT
J: TRBJ2-7; size: NA; V: TRBV5-6; D: TRBD1; CDR3: CASSFLGTGLYEQYF; DNA: TGTGCCAGCAGCTTTCTCGGGACAGGCCTCTACGAGCAGTACTTC
J: TRBJ1-3; size: NA; V: TRBV19; D: NA; CDR3: CASSIDPRGNTIYF; DNA: TGTGCCAGTAGTATAGATCCCCGCGGAAACACCATATATTTT
J: TRBJ2-7; size: once; V: TRBV29-1; D: NA; CDR3: CSVEVQGTYEQYF; DNA: TGCAGCGTTGAAGTTCAGGGGACCTACGAGCAGTACTTC
J: TRBJ2-1; size: NA; V: TRBV4-1; D: NA; CDR3: CASSQDSRVLSYNEQFF; DNA: TGCGCCAGCAGCCAAGACTCGCGGGTTCTCTCCTACAATGAGCAGTTCTTC